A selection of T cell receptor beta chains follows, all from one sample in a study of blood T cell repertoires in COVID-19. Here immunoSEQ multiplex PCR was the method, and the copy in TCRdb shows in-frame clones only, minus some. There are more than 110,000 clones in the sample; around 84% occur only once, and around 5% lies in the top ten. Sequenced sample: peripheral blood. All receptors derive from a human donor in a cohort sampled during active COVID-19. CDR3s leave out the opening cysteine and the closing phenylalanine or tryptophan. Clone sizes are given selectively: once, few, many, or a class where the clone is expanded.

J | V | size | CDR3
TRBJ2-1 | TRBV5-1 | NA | ASSLGGTDFYNEQF
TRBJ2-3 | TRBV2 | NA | ASRVGGRGDTQY
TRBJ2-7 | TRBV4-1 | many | ASSQTLLADSYEQY
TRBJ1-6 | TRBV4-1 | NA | ASSHATGYNSPLH
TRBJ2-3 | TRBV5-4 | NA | ASSLEVSGGIGKLTDTQY
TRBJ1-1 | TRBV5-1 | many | ASSLSGRNTEAF
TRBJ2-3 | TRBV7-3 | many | ASSPYEKDTQY
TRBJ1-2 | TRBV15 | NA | ATSSVWGEDGYT
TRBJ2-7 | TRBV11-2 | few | ASSLERGSYEQY
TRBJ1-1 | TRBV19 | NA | ASSIDPPDRGDAGGDTEAF
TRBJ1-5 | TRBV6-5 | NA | ASSYGRGNQPQH
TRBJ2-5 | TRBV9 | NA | ASSHAGTTQETQY
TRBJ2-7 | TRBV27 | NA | ASSFRGSNDEQY
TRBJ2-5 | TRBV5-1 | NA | ASRSRADRGSQETQY
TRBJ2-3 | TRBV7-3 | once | ASSSQEDTQY
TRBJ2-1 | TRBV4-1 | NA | ASSQDSGIYSYNEQF
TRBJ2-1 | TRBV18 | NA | ASSISRSGRRNEQF
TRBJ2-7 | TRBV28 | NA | ASTQGGTLYEQY
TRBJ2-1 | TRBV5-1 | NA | ASRIRGWNNEQF
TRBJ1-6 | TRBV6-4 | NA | ASRQDRGGRSPLH
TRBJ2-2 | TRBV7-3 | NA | ASSLDGGTGELF
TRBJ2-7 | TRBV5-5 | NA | ASSLSGPYEQY
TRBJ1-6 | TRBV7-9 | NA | ASSLAPGDSPLH
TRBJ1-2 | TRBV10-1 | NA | ASSETIRDRGLSNYGYT
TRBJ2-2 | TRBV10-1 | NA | ASRTGDTGELF
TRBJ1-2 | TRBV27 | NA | ASSGTGGLSYT
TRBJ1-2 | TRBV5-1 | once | ASSHDRFDNGYT
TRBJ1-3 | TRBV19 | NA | ASNGGTASESDTIY
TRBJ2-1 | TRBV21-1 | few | ASSVPTGPYNEQF
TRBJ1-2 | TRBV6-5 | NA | ASREGWYGYT
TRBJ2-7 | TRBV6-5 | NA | ASSRERIPSYEQY
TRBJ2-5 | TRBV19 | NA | ATSPRTSVETQY
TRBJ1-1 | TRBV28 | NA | ATRGGSTEAF
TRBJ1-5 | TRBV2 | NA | ASRGGGGRAQPQH
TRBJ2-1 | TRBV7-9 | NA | ASKSGTSADEQF
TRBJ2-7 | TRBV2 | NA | ASSADRGSSEQY
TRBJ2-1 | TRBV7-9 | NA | ASSLDLSAGDEQF